This note documents a single TCR beta chain sequence. Its specificity is not known. It was with 60 Vbeta and 13 Jbeta primers that the PCR ran. Assay used: immunoSEQ multiplex PCR; TCRdb lists only in-frame clones, some missing. The sample has about 67,000 clones. This record comes from a study of cytomegalovirus exposure and HLA in healthy donors. Findings and limits, study-wide: CMV serostatus was the only immune exposure information that was available. The listing of roughly 160 TCR beta chains classed them as cytomegalovirus-associated. A later analysis, which compared TCR beta chains of equal frequency, found the HLA-associated ones more clonally expanded. In a later analysis, HLA-C alleles had the fewest associated TCRs, DRB1 alleles the most.

This receptor was identified in a man in his thirties or forties in good health and CMV-seropositive. Material: PBMCs.

The CDR3 DNA reads TGTGCCAGCTCACTCCCGGGACAGGGGAGGCAAAAACTGTTTTTT. Encoded protein: CASSLPGQGRQKLFF. This rearrangement joins TRBV18 to TRBJ1-4; 10 positions match TRBD1. Looked up from germline, CDR1 is KGHSH and CDR2 is LQKENI. The CDR3 is 15 amino acids. After removal of 4 bases from V and 9 bases from J, the junction contained 8 bases not matched to a gene.